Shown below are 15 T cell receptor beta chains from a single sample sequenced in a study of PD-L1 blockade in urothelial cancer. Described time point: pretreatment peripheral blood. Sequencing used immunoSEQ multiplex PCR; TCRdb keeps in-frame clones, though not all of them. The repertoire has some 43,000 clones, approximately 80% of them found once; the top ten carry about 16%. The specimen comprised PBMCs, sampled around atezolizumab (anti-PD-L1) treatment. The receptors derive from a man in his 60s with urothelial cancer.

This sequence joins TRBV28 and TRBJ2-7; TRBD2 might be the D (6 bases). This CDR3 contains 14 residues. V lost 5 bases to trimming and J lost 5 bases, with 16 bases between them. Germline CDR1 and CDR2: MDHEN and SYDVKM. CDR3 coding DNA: TGTGCCAGCAGTGGGACTCCGAACCGCCACGAGCAGTACTTC. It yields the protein CASSGTPNRHEQYF.

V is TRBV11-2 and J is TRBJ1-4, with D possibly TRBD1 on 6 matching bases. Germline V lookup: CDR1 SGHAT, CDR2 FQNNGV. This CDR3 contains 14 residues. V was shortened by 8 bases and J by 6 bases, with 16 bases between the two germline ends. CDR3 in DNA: TGTGCCAGCTCAGGGGCAGTAGGCTATGAAAAACTGTTTTTT. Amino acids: CASSGAVGYEKLFF.

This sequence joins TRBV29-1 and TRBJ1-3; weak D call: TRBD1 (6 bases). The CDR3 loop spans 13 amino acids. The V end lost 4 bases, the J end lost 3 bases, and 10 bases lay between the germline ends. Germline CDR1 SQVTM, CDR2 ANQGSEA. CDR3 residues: CSVAPTGGNTIYF. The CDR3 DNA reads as TGCAGCGTTGCCCCGACAGGTGGAAACACCATATATTTT.

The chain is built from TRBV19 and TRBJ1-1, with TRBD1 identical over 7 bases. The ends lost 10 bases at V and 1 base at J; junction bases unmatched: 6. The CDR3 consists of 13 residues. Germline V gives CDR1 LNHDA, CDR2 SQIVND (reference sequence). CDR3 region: CATKDRTNTEAFF. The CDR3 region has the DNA TGTGCCACTAAGGACAGGACGAACACTGAAGCTTTCTTT.

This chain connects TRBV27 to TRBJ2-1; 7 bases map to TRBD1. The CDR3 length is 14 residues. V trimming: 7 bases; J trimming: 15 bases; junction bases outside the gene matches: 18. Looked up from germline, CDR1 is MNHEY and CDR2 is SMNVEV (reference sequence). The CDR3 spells CASTVGTALGAWFF. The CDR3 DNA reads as TGTGCCAGCACGGTAGGGACAGCCCTAGGAGCGTGGTTCTTC.

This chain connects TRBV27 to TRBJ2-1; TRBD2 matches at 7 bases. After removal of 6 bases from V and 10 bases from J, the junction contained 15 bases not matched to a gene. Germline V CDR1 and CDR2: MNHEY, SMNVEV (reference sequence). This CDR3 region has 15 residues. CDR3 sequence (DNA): TGTGCCAGCAGGATCACTAGCGCCGTCGGGTTGGAGCAGTTCTTC. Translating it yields CASRITSAVGLEQFF.

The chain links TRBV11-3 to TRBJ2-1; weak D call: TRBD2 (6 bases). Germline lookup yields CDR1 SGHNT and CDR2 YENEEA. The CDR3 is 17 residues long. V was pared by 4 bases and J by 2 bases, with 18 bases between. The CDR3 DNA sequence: TGTGCCAGCAGCTCCCACTGGGCCGCGGGGCCCTACAATGAGCAGTTCTTC. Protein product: CASSSHWAAGPYNEQFF. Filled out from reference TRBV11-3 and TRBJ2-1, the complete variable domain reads EAGVVQSPRYKIIEKKQPVAFWCNPISGHNTLYWYLQNLGQGPELLIRYENEEAVDDSQLPKDRFSAERLKGVDSTLKIQPAELGDSAVYLCASSSHWAAGPYNEQFFGPGTRLTVL.

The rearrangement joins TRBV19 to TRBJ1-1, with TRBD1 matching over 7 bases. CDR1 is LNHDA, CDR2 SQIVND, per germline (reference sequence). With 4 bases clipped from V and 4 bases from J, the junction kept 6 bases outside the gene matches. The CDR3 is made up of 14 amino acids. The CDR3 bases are TGTGCCAGTAGTACTTCAGGGGGTCCCACTGAAGCTTTCTTT. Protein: CASSTSGGPTEAFF.

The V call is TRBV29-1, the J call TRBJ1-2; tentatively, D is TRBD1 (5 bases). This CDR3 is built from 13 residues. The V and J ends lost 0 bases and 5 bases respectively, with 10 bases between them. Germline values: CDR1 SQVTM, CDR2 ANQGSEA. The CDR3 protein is CSVEDVAGYGYTF. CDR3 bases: TGCAGCGTTGAAGATGTGGCAGGGTATGGCTACACCTTC.

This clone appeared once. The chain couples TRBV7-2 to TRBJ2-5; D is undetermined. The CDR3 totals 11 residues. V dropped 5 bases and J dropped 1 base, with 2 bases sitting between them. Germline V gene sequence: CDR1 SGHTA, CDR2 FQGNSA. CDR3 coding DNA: TGTGCCAGCAGCCTCCAAGAGACCCAGTACTTC. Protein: CASSLQETQYF.

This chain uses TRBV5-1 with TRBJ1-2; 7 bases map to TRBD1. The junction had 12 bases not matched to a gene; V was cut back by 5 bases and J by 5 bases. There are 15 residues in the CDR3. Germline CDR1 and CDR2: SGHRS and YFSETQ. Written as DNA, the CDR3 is TGCGCCAGCAGTCCCCGACAGGGTGGGAAATATGGCTACACCTTC. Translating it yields CASSPRQGGKYGYTF.

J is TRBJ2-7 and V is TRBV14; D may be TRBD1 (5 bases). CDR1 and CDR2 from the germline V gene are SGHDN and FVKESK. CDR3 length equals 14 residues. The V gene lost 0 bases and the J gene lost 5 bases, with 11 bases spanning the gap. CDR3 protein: CASSQDLRVDEQYF. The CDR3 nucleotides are TGTGCCAGCAGCCAAGATCTCAGGGTAGACGAGCAGTACTTC.

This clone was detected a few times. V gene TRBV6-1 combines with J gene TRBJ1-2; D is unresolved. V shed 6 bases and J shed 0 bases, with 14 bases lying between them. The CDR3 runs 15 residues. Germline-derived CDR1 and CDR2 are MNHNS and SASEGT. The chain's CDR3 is CASSLQTVSNYGYTF. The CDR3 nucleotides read TGTGCCAGCAGCTTACAGACGGTATCTAACTATGGCTACACCTTC.

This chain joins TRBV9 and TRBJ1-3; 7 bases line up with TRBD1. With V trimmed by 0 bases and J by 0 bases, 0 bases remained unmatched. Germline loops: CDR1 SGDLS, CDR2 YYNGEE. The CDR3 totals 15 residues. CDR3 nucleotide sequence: TGTGCCAGCAGCGTAGGGGACAGCTCTGGAAACACCATATATTTT. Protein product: CASSVGDSSGNTIYF.

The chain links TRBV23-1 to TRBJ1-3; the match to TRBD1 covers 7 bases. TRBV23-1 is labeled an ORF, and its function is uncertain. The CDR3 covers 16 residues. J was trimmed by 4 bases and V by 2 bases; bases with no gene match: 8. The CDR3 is CASSQPAWDSGNTIYF. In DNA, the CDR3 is TGCGCCAGCAGTCAACCGGCATGGGACAGCGGAAACACCATATATTTT.